This passage covers 27 T cell receptor beta chains from one sample sequenced in a study of blood T cell repertoires in COVID-19 (dated by TCRdb to the early 2020s). Preparation of the library involved the immunoSEQ multiplex PCR assay. TCRdb provides this immuneACCESS table in a form limited to in-frame rearrangements. Some clones are lacking; in checked studies, under half of them reflect an unresolved V gene, and why the rest are absent is not known. This sample is represented by about 360,000 clones; around 86% of them were singletons. The top ten hold about 2.9% of the sample. The sequencing input was peripheral blood. The receptors derive from a human donor in a cohort sampled during active COVID-19.

The V gene is TRBV4-2, the J gene TRBJ2-7; TRBD2 matches 11 bases. CDR1 is LGHNA and CDR2 is YNFKEQ in the germline V gene. The CDR3 is made up of 15 amino acids. V gave up 3 bases and J gave up 2 bases; unmatched junction bases: 3. CDR3 sequence: CASSHTSGSAYEQYF. CDR3 sequence (DNA): TGTGCCAGCAGCCATACTAGCGGGAGTGCCTACGAGCAGTACTTC.

The gene calls are TRBV19 and TRBJ1-1; D remains unclear. CDR3 length: 13 residues. The V end was cut by 6 bases, the J end by 1 base, with 9 bases between. The germline CDR1 and CDR2 sequences are LNHDA and SQIVND (reference sequence). CDR3 sequence reads: CASSLSRNTEAFF. The CDR3, as DNA: TGTGCCAGTAGCCTAAGTAGGAACACTGAAGCTTTCTTT.

This clone occurred a few times. The chain combines TRBV19 with TRBJ1-5; 7 bases align to TRBD1. The junction had 10 bases not matched to a gene; V was cut back by 6 bases and J by 8 bases. The CDR3 is made up of 14 amino acids. Germline loops: CDR1 LNHDA, CDR2 SQIVND (reference sequence). The CDR3 region has the DNA TGTGCCAGTAGACTACCGGGACAGAGTAAGCCCCAGCATTTT. It codes for CASRLPGQSKPQHF.

This clone has a single count. This rearrangement joins TRBV19 to TRBJ2-3; 10 positions agree with TRBD2. The CDR3 length is 16 residues. Germline-derived CDR1 and CDR2 are LNHDA and SQIVND (reference sequence). V lost 5 bases to trimming and J lost 4 bases; unmatched junction nucleotides: 9. The CDR3 DNA follows: TGTGCCAGTAGTGTCGGAGCGGGAGGGGCTGCAGATACGCAGTATTTT. Protein sequence: CASSVGAGGAADTQYF.

This clone has only one observation. The chain couples TRBV7-9 to TRBJ2-5; maybe TRBD1 (7 bases). V lost 0 bases and J 2 bases, leaving 10 bases between the germline ends. Germline lookup yields CDR1 SEHNR and CDR2 FQNEAQ (reference sequence). The CDR3 loop spans 15 amino acids. CDR3: CASSLAQGGQETQYF. CDR3 in DNA: TGTGCCAGCAGCTTAGCGCAGGGGGGTCAAGAGACCCAGTACTTC.

The chain combines TRBV7-2 with TRBJ2-3; no clear D gene. This CDR3 spans 11 amino acids. Germline CDR1 reads SGHTA; CDR2 reads FQGNSA. Trimming pared 5 bases from V and 8 bases from J, leaving 8 bases between. CDR3 residues: CASSPRGTQYF. CDR3 DNA sequence: TGTGCCAGCAGCCCCCGCGGTACGCAGTATTTT. Full variable domain (outside the CDR3, taken from reference TRBV7-2 and TRBJ2-3): GAGVSQSPSNKVTEKGKDVELRCDPISGHTALYWYRQSLGQGLEFLIYFQGNSAPDKSGLPSDRFSAERTGGSVSTLTIQRTQQEDSAVYLCASSPRGTQYFGPGTRLTVL.

The chain recombines TRBV2 with TRBJ2-7; D might be TRBD2 (5 bases). V was shortened by 9 bases and J by 4 bases, with 13 bases between the two germline ends. This CDR3 contains 12 residues. Germline lookup yields CDR1 SNHLY and CDR2 FYNNEI. DNA of the CDR3: TGTGCCAGTGAGGAGAGGGCGTACGAGCAGTACTTC. Amino acid sequence: CASEERAYEQYF.

This chain joins TRBV5-1 and TRBJ2-2; 9 nucleotides align to TRBD2. V lost 4 bases to trimming and J lost 2 bases; unmatched junction nucleotides: 12. This CDR3 is built from 18 residues. Germline V gives CDR1 SGHRS, CDR2 YFSETQ. CDR3 coding DNA: TGCGCCAGCAGCAGACTCCAAGGAGCGGGGGGTAACACCGGGGAGCTGTTTTTT. It codes for CASSRLQGAGGNTGELFF.

This clone was detected once. The chain joins TRBV5-4 to TRBJ2-2, with D possibly TRBD2 on 6 matching bases. The germline gives CDR1 SGHNT, CDR2 YYREEE (reference sequence). The V gene lost 0 bases and the J gene lost 0 bases, with 9 bases spanning the gap. This CDR3 comprises 16 residues. The chain's CDR3 is CASSLGGTANTGELFF. For the CDR3, the DNA is TGTGCCAGCAGCTTGGGTGGGACTGCGAACACCGGGGAGCTGTTTTTT.

The chain carries TRBV28 and TRBJ2-7; the match to TRBD2 covers 12 bases. In germline, CDR1 is MDHEN, CDR2 SYDVKM. The CDR3 runs 14 residues. Trimming took 7 bases from V and 2 from J; bases not matched to a gene: 3. The CDR3 region is CASTRTSGAYEQYF. In DNA, the CDR3 is TGTGCCAGCACACGGACTAGCGGGGCCTACGAGCAGTACTTC.

This sequence joins TRBV30 and TRBJ2-3, with 7 nucleotides matching TRBD2. This CDR3 contains 15 residues. CDR1 and CDR2 from the germline V gene are GTSNPN and SVGIG (reference sequence). The J segment lost 0 bases and the V segment lost 5 bases, leaving 8 bases of the junction unmatched. As DNA, the CDR3 is TGTGCCTGGGGCCAAGGGACTACTAGCACAGATACGCAGTATTTT. Translated, it gives CAWGQGTTSTDTQYF.

The chain has TRBV7-2 and TRBJ2-5; 9 bases are a match to TRBD1. In germline, CDR1 is SGHTA, CDR2 FQGNSA. This CDR3 is 14 amino acids long. With V trimmed by 1 base and J by 10 bases, 7 bases remained unmatched. The CDR3 is CASSLVPDRGDQYF. CDR3 nucleotide sequence: TGTGCCAGCAGCTTAGTCCCGGACAGGGGAGACCAGTACTTC.

V usage is TRBV28 and J usage is TRBJ2-1, with 10 bases lining up with TRBD2. V lost 4 bases, J lost 7 bases, and 7 bases stayed unmatched. Germline V CDR1 and CDR2: MDHEN, SYDVKM. This CDR3 is 15 amino acids long. CDR3 amino acids: CASSSPFSGRNEQFF. CDR3 nucleotides: TGTGCCAGCAGTTCTCCCTTTAGCGGGAGGAATGAGCAGTTCTTC.

This clone was found a few times. The sample holds other DNA sequences that translate to the same CDR3. V gene TRBV9 combines with J gene TRBJ1-2, with a weak D call TRBD1 (5 bases). This CDR3 is 15 amino acids long. In germline, CDR1 is SGDLS, CDR2 YYNGEE. V lost 0 bases to trimming and J lost 4 bases, with 13 bases between them. In DNA form, the CDR3 reads TGTGCCAGCAGCGTAGGGGGAGGGGAGATCTATGGCTACACCTTC. This sequence encodes CASSVGGGEIYGYTF. The full variable domain, rest sourced from reference TRBV9 and TRBJ1-2, is DSGVTQTPKHLITATGQRVTLRCSPRSGDLSVYWYQQSLDQGLQFLIQYYNGEERAKGNILERFSAQQFPDLHSELNLSSLELGDSALYFCASSVGGGEIYGYTFGSGTRLTVV.

J is TRBJ1-2 and V is TRBV9; 12 nucleotides match TRBD1. Germline values: CDR1 SGDLS, CDR2 YYNGEE. V lost 3 bases and J lost 7; bases outside the gene matches: 13. This CDR3 region has 17 residues. The CDR3 spells CASSAPGQGAGLGGYTF. The CDR3 nucleotides are TGTGCCAGCAGCGCTCCGGGACAGGGGGCCGGACTGGGTGGCTACACCTTC.

The CDR3 region has the DNA TGCGCCAGCAGCACCGACAGGGGATCCATGAACACTGAAGCTTTCTTT. Translating gives CASSTDRGSMNTEAFF. The V gene is TRBV5-1, the J gene TRBJ1-1; 8 bases match TRBD1. J was trimmed by 0 bases and V by 4 bases; bases with no gene match: 8. CDR3 size: 16 residues. The germline gives CDR1 SGHRS, CDR2 YFSETQ.

The chain links TRBV24-1 to TRBJ2-1; TRBD1 agrees at 10 bases. Per germline, CDR1 KGHDR and CDR2 SFDVKD. The V segment lost 5 bases and the J segment 4 bases; nucleotides outside the gene matches: 10. CDR3 size: 17 residues. Written as DNA, the CDR3 is TGTGCCACCAGTGCCCCATTCCGGGACAGGGGTTACAATGAGCAGTTCTTC. It is translated as CATSAPFRDRGYNEQFF.

This chain joins TRBV18 and TRBJ2-5; 12 bases line up with TRBD1. This CDR3 is 15 amino acids long. CDR1 is KGHSH and CDR2 is LQKENI in the germline V gene. V shed 4 bases and J 5 bases; nucleotides not matched to a gene: 5. In nucleotides, the CDR3 is TGTGCCAGCTCACTGGGACAGGGGGCATACGAGACCCAGTACTTC. Translation: CASSLGQGAYETQYF.

This chain connects TRBV7-2 to TRBJ2-7; the D gene is possibly TRBD2 (5 bases). The CDR3 is 14 residues long. V lost 7 bases to trimming and J lost 0 bases, with 13 bases between them. Looked up from germline, CDR1 is SGHTA and CDR2 is FQGNSA. DNA for the CDR3: TGTGCCAGCAACCCCACCCGGGGCTCCTACGAGCAGTACTTC. Encoded protein: CASNPTRGSYEQYF.

The CDR3 here is CASSFSGGPYNEQFF. The CDR3 region has the DNA TGTGCCAGCAGCTTCAGCGGGGGGCCTTACAATGAGCAGTTCTTC. The chain uses TRBV9 and TRBJ2-1; TRBD2 aligns across 9 bases. There are 15 residues in the CDR3. V trimming: 4 bases; J trimming: 4 bases; junction bases outside the gene matches: 6. Germline-derived CDR1 and CDR2 are SGDLS and YYNGEE. Full variable domain (outside the CDR3, taken from reference TRBV9 and TRBJ2-1): DSGVTQTPKHLITATGQRVTLRCSPRSGDLSVYWYQQSLDQGLQFLIQYYNGEERAKGNILERFSAQQFPDLHSELNLSSLELGDSALYFCASSFSGGPYNEQFFGPGTRLTVL.

This chain joins TRBV3-1 (or the pseudogene TRBV3-2) and TRBJ2-7; D is perhaps TRBD1 (5 bases). V lost 4 bases, J lost 6 bases, and 13 bases lay in between. CDR1 and CDR2 from the germline V gene are LGHDT and YNNKEL (reference sequence). The CDR3 is made up of 13 amino acids. The CDR3 spells CASSPNRQGEQYF. Here the CDR3 DNA reads TGTGCCAGCAGCCCCAATCGCCAGGGCGAGCAGTACTTC.

The gene calls are TRBV28 and TRBJ1-1, with 7 bases fitting TRBD1. This CDR3 is built from 14 residues. The V gene end was trimmed by 6 bases and the J gene end by 1 base; junction bases not matched to a gene: 5. Germline V gene data show CDR1 as MDHEN and CDR2 as SYDVKM. CDR3 bases: TGTGCCAGCAGATCAGGGGGTCAGAACACTGAAGCTTTCTTT. Its protein product is CASRSGGQNTEAFF.

The V gene is TRBV11-2, the J gene TRBJ1-2; D call uncertain. Trimming took off 0 bases at V and 0 bases at J, with 8 bases between the two ends. Germline assignment: CDR1 SGHAT and CDR2 FQNNGV. The CDR3 spans 15 residues. The CDR3 sequence is CASSLDFLANYGYTF. In DNA form, the CDR3 reads TGTGCCAGCAGCTTAGACTTTTTAGCTAACTATGGCTACACCTTC.

V gene TRBV5-8 combines with J gene TRBJ1-2; 7 bases are shared with TRBD1. This CDR3 is 13 amino acids long. Germline V CDR1 and CDR2: SGHTS, YDEGEE. J gave up 7 bases and V 4 bases, and 7 bases lay outside the gene matches. The CDR3 nucleotides are TGTGCCAGCAGCAGGGGACAGCCCCTTGGCTACACCTTC. Protein: CASSRGQPLGYTF. The whole variable domain, filled in from reference TRBV5-8 and TRBJ1-2, reads EAGVTQSPTHLIKTRGQQATLRCSPISGHTSVYWYQQALGLGLQFLLWYDEGEERNRGNFPPRFSGRQFPNYSSELNVNALELEDSALYLCASSRGQPLGYTFGSGTRLTVV.

The V call is TRBV6-5, the J call TRBJ2-1; no clear D gene. The V gene lost 4 bases and the J gene lost 6 bases, with 19 bases spanning the gap. The germline V gene encodes CDR1 MNHEY and CDR2 SVGAGI. CDR3 size: 16 residues. The CDR3 DNA reads TGTGCCAGCAGTTCCCCAAGCCGTTCCGCCCTCAATGAGCAGTTCTTC. Its translation: CASSSPSRSALNEQFF.

The chain combines TRBV5-1 with TRBJ2-1; 7 positions agree with TRBD1. With 0 bases clipped from V and 2 bases from J, the junction kept 2 bases outside the gene matches. In germline, CDR1 is SGHRS, CDR2 YFSETQ. The CDR3 contains 15 residues. The DNA for the CDR3 is TGCGCCAGCAGCTTGGAGACAGGGCCCTACAATGAGCAGTTCTTC. It encodes CASSLETGPYNEQFF.

This clone was detected only once. The rearrangement uses TRBV7-6 and TRBJ2-5; 8 bases are shared with TRBD2. From germline, CDR1 is SGHVS and CDR2 FNYEAQ. The CDR3 is made up of 15 amino acids. The trim removed 7 bases at V and 4 bases at J, leaving 11 bases unmatched. The CDR3 DNA reads as TGTGCCAGCAACTTGGGACTAGGGGGAGGAGAGACCCAGTACTTC. This codes for CASNLGLGGGETQYF.